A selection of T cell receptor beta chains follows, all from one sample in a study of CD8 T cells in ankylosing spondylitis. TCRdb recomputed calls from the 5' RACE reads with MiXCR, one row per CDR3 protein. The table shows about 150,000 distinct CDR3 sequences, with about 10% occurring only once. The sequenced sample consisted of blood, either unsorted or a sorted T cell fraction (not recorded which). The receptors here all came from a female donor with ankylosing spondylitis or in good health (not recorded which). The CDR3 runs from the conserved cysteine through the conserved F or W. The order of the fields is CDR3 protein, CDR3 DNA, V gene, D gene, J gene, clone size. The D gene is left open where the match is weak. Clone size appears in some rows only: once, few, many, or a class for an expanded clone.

CDR3aa: CASSFTGNPEKLFF
CDR3nt: TGTGCCAGCAGTTTTACAGGGAACCCTGAAAAACTGTTTTTT
v_gene: TRBV12-3/TRBV12-4
d_gene: -
j_gene: TRBJ1-4
abundance: many

CDR3aa: CASSLAPGQGITQYF
CDR3nt: TGTGCCAGCAGCTTAGCCCCCGGGCAGGGAATTACGCAGTATTTT
v_gene: TRBV7-3
d_gene: -
j_gene: TRBJ2-3
abundance: few

CDR3aa: CASSSTSYLAKNIQYF
CDR3nt: TGTGCCAGCAGCTCTACTTCATATCTAGCCAAAAACATTCAGTACTTC
v_gene: TRBV7-8
d_gene: -
j_gene: TRBJ2-4
abundance: few

CDR3aa: CASSAGRNTEAFF
CDR3nt: TGTGCCAGCAGCGCCGGTCGGAACACTGAAGCTTTCTTT
v_gene: TRBV7-2
d_gene: -
j_gene: TRBJ1-1
abundance: many

CDR3aa: CASSPNRGQGGYTF
CDR3nt: TGTGCCAGCAGTCCGAACAGGGGGCAGGGTGGCTACACCTTC
v_gene: TRBV27
d_gene: TRBD1
j_gene: TRBJ1-2
abundance: many

CDR3aa: CASSLVSGRAGNEQFF
CDR3nt: TGCGCCAGCAGCTTGGTTAGCGGGAGGGCGGGAAATGAGCAGTTCTTC
v_gene: TRBV5-1
d_gene: TRBD2
j_gene: TRBJ2-1
abundance: few

CDR3aa: CASSYETPGYGYTF
CDR3nt: TGCGCCAGCAGCTATGAGACACCGGGCTATGGCTACACCTTC
v_gene: TRBV5-1
d_gene: -
j_gene: TRBJ1-2
abundance: many

CDR3aa: CSVLLDSYGYTF
CDR3nt: TGCAGCGTCCTCCTCGACAGCTATGGCTACACCTTC
v_gene: TRBV29-1
d_gene: -
j_gene: TRBJ1-2
abundance: many

CDR3aa: CASSFTGGTYEQYF
CDR3nt: TGCGCCAGCAGCTTCACAGGGGGCACCTACGAGCAGTACTTC
v_gene: TRBV5-1
d_gene: TRBD1
j_gene: TRBJ2-7
abundance: many

CDR3aa: CASSDRRGRGTGELFF
CDR3nt: TGTGCCAGCAGTGATCGTAGGGGGCGAGGCACCGGGGAGCTGTTTTTT
v_gene: TRBV2
d_gene: TRBD1
j_gene: TRBJ2-2
abundance: -

CDR3aa: CSGLGVVNEQYF
CDR3nt: TGCAGTGGCCTTGGGGTGGTGAACGAGCAGTACTTC
v_gene: TRBV20-1
d_gene: -
j_gene: TRBJ2-7
abundance: many

CDR3aa: CASSLAWQMAGNTIYF
CDR3nt: TGTGCCAGCAGCTTGGCCTGGCAGATGGCTGGAAACACCATATATTTT
v_gene: TRBV5-5
d_gene: -
j_gene: TRBJ1-3
abundance: many

CDR3aa: CSAPPLGSGVPYEQYF
CDR3nt: TGCAGTGCGCCCCCTTTGGGGAGCGGGGTTCCCTACGAGCAGTACTTC
v_gene: TRBV20-1
d_gene: TRBD2
j_gene: TRBJ2-7
abundance: many

CDR3aa: CSAPGLGVETQYF
CDR3nt: TGCAGTGCGCCCGGGCTCGGCGTGGAGACCCAGTACTTC
v_gene: TRBV20-1
d_gene: -
j_gene: TRBJ2-5
abundance: many

CDR3aa: CASSLTDNQPQHF
CDR3nt: TGTGCCAGCAGTTTGACAGACAATCAGCCCCAGCATTTT
v_gene: TRBV12-3/TRBV12-4
d_gene: -
j_gene: TRBJ1-5
abundance: many

CDR3aa: CASSRRDRLYGYTF
CDR3nt: TGCGCCAGCAGCAGAAGGGACAGGCTGTATGGCTACACCTTC
v_gene: TRBV5-1
d_gene: TRBD1
j_gene: TRBJ1-2
abundance: many

CDR3aa: CSARDPASNTEAFF
CDR3nt: TGCAGTGCTAGAGATCCGGCTTCGAACACTGAAGCTTTCTTT
v_gene: TRBV20-1
d_gene: -
j_gene: TRBJ1-1
abundance: many

CDR3aa: CASSLIGAFF
CDR3nt: TGTGCCAGCAGCTTAATCGGGGCTTTCTTT
v_gene: TRBV7-9
d_gene: -
j_gene: TRBJ1-1
abundance: -

CDR3aa: CASSPGGLADVEQFF
CDR3nt: TGTGCCAGCAGCCCTGGCGGACTAGCGGACGTTGAGCAGTTCTTC
v_gene: TRBV12-3/TRBV12-4
d_gene: TRBD2
j_gene: TRBJ2-1
abundance: many

CDR3aa: CSAFTGLADNEQFF
CDR3nt: TGCAGTGCTTTCACGGGACTAGCGGACAATGAGCAGTTCTTC
v_gene: TRBV20-1
d_gene: TRBD2
j_gene: TRBJ2-1
abundance: many

CDR3aa: CASSYGTSGLEQYF
CDR3nt: TGTGCCAGCAGTTACGGGACTAGCGGCCTCGAGCAGTACTTC
v_gene: TRBV6-2/TRBV6-3
d_gene: TRBD2
j_gene: TRBJ2-7
abundance: many

CDR3aa: CSARDLTGPNTEAFF
CDR3nt: TGCAGTGCTAGAGATCTTACTGGGCCGAACACTGAAGCTTTCTTT
v_gene: TRBV20-1
d_gene: -
j_gene: TRBJ1-1
abundance: -

CDR3aa: CASSLALGYQPQHF
CDR3nt: TGTGCCAGCAGCTTAGCGCTCGGGTACCAGCCCCAGCATTTT
v_gene: TRBV7-2
d_gene: -
j_gene: TRBJ1-5
abundance: few

CDR3aa: CASSYSPDTDTQYF
CDR3nt: TGTGCCAGCAGTTACTCTCCTGATACAGATACGCAGTATTTT
v_gene: TRBV6-5
d_gene: -
j_gene: TRBJ2-3
abundance: few

CDR3aa: CSASQWGRYNEQFF
CDR3nt: TGCAGTGCTAGTCAGTGGGGGAGGTACAATGAGCAGTTCTTC
v_gene: TRBV20-1
d_gene: -
j_gene: TRBJ2-1
abundance: many

CDR3aa: CASRAPYSNQPQHF
CDR3nt: TGTGCCAGCAGGGCACCCTATAGCAATCAGCCCCAGCATTTT
v_gene: TRBV6-1
d_gene: -
j_gene: TRBJ1-5
abundance: many

CDR3aa: CASSQAGLNTEAFF
CDR3nt: TGTGCCAGCTCACAGGCAGGCTTGAACACTGAAGCTTTCTTT
v_gene: TRBV18
d_gene: -
j_gene: TRBJ1-1
abundance: many

CDR3aa: CASSLGGMTDTQYF
CDR3nt: TGTGCCAGCAGCTTAGGGGGGATGACAGATACGCAGTATTTT
v_gene: TRBV7-2
d_gene: -
j_gene: TRBJ2-3
abundance: once

CDR3aa: CASSAGPQLQGSGANVLTF
CDR3nt: TGCGCCAGCAGCGCTGGTCCCCAACTCCAGGGTTCTGGGGCCAACGTCCTGACTTTC
v_gene: TRBV5-1
d_gene: -
j_gene: TRBJ2-6
abundance: many

CDR3aa: CSGRTGEGYTF
CDR3nt: TGCAGCGGGAGGACAGGGGAAGGCTACACCTTC
v_gene: TRBV29-1
d_gene: TRBD1
j_gene: TRBJ1-2
abundance: many

CDR3aa: CSADIWDRGGEQYF
CDR3nt: TGCAGTGCCGATATTTGGGACAGGGGAGGGGAGCAGTACTTC
v_gene: TRBV20-1
d_gene: TRBD1
j_gene: TRBJ2-7
abundance: few

CDR3aa: CASSLAGGREKLFF
CDR3nt: TGTGCCAGCAGCTTAGCGGGGGGCAGAGAAAAACTGTTTTTT
v_gene: TRBV7-2
d_gene: -
j_gene: TRBJ1-4
abundance: many

CDR3aa: CASSGRDRGSEKYF
CDR3nt: TGTGCCAGCAGCGGAAGGGACAGGGGGAGCGAGAAGTACTTC
v_gene: TRBV9
d_gene: TRBD1
j_gene: TRBJ2-7
abundance: many

CDR3aa: CASSIGTAAYEQYF
CDR3nt: TGTGCCAGTAGTATAGGTACGGCGGCCTACGAGCAGTACTTC
v_gene: TRBV19
d_gene: -
j_gene: TRBJ2-7
abundance: -

CDR3aa: CSAKASGSHNEQFF
CDR3nt: TGCAGTGCTAAGGCTAGCGGATCCCACAATGAGCAGTTCTTC
v_gene: TRBV20-1
d_gene: TRBD2
j_gene: TRBJ2-1
abundance: many

CDR3aa: CSVPKLAGYNEQFF
CDR3nt: TGCAGTGTTCCAAAACTAGCGGGTTACAATGAGCAGTTCTTC
v_gene: TRBV20-1
d_gene: TRBD2
j_gene: TRBJ2-1
abundance: many

CDR3aa: CASSVLERNTGELFF
CDR3nt: TGTGCCAGCAGTGTACTAGAGAGAAACACCGGGGAGCTGTTTTTT
v_gene: TRBV25-1
d_gene: -
j_gene: TRBJ2-2
abundance: -

CDR3aa: CATSDSGQGRYTEAFF
CDR3nt: TGTGCCACCAGTGACTCCGGACAGGGGAGGTACACTGAAGCTTTCTTT
v_gene: TRBV24-1
d_gene: TRBD1
j_gene: TRBJ1-1
abundance: many

CDR3aa: CATSPGQGIEQYF
CDR3nt: TGTGCCACATCGCCGGGACAGGGGATCGAGCAGTACTTC
v_gene: TRBV6-6
d_gene: TRBD1
j_gene: TRBJ2-7
abundance: -

CDR3aa: CASSSELQVWDTEAFF
CDR3nt: TGCGCCAGCAGCTCGGAATTACAGGTGTGGGACACTGAAGCTTTCTTT
v_gene: TRBV5-1
d_gene: -
j_gene: TRBJ1-1
abundance: many

CDR3aa: CASSLRPWDTIYF
CDR3nt: TGTGCCAGCAGCCTTCGCCCATGGGACACCATATATTTT
v_gene: TRBV14
d_gene: -
j_gene: TRBJ1-3
abundance: many

CDR3aa: CASSIYGRAFNEQFF
CDR3nt: TGTGCCAGCAGCATATATGGGAGGGCCTTTAATGAGCAGTTCTTC
v_gene: TRBV7-2
d_gene: TRBD2
j_gene: TRBJ2-1
abundance: -

CDR3aa: CASSLSDHATEAFF
CDR3nt: TGCGCCAGCAGCTTGTCGGACCATGCCACTGAAGCTTTCTTT
v_gene: TRBV5-1
d_gene: -
j_gene: TRBJ1-1
abundance: many

CDR3aa: CASREAGVGKTQYF
CDR3nt: TGTGCCAGCAGAGAGGCGGGAGTTGGCAAGACCCAGTACTTC
v_gene: TRBV28
d_gene: TRBD2
j_gene: TRBJ2-5
abundance: -

CDR3aa: CASSELTGYEQYF
CDR3nt: TGCGCCAGCAGCGAACTGACAGGCTACGAGCAGTACTTC
v_gene: TRBV5-1
d_gene: -
j_gene: TRBJ2-7
abundance: many

CDR3aa: CASSDPWGGGELFF
CDR3nt: TGTGCCAGCAGTGACCCTTGGGGAGGCGGGGAGCTGTTTTTT
v_gene: TRBV25-1
d_gene: -
j_gene: TRBJ2-2
abundance: -

CDR3aa: CASSSRTATYEQYF
CDR3nt: TGTGCCAGCAGTTCACGGACAGCTACCTACGAGCAGTACTTC
v_gene: TRBV12-3/TRBV12-4
d_gene: -
j_gene: TRBJ2-7
abundance: many

CDR3aa: CASSSGPTPTEAFF
CDR3nt: TGTGCCAGCAGCTCCGGGCCGACTCCCACTGAAGCTTTCTTT
v_gene: TRBV3-1
d_gene: -
j_gene: TRBJ1-1
abundance: -

CDR3aa: CSARDLRGGGTDTQYF
CDR3nt: TGCAGTGCTAGAGACCTCCGGGGGGGAGGCACAGATACGCAGTATTTT
v_gene: TRBV20-1
d_gene: TRBD2
j_gene: TRBJ2-3
abundance: many

CDR3aa: CASSYRASGRSNEQFF
CDR3nt: TGTGCCAGCAGTTACAGGGCTAGCGGGAGGTCCAATGAGCAGTTCTTC
v_gene: TRBV6-2/TRBV6-3
d_gene: TRBD2
j_gene: TRBJ2-1
abundance: few

CDR3aa: CASSLGTSGRVDEQFF
CDR3nt: TGTGCCAGCAGTTTAGGGACTAGCGGGAGGGTAGATGAGCAGTTCTTC
v_gene: TRBV12-3/TRBV12-4
d_gene: TRBD2
j_gene: TRBJ2-1
abundance: many

CDR3aa: CASSQQANQPQHF
CDR3nt: TGCGCCAGCAGCCAACAAGCCAATCAGCCCCAGCATTTT
v_gene: TRBV4-1
d_gene: -
j_gene: TRBJ1-5
abundance: many

CDR3aa: CASSLAGAGYGYTF
CDR3nt: TGTGCCAGCAGTTTGGCCGGGGCAGGCTATGGCTACACCTTC
v_gene: TRBV27
d_gene: -
j_gene: TRBJ1-2
abundance: many

CDR3aa: CASSRLLAGVGGETQYF
CDR3nt: TGTGCCAGCAGCCGGCTACTAGCGGGAGTAGGCGGAGAGACCCAGTACTTC
v_gene: TRBV5-6
d_gene: TRBD2
j_gene: TRBJ2-5
abundance: many